The rows below give T cell receptor beta chains drawn from one sample of a study of T cells in Graves' hyperthyroidism and ophthalmopathy. TCRdb fed the multiplex PCR reads into MiXCR, producing one record per CDR3 protein. The sample carries about 480,000 distinct CDR3 sequences, around 15% recorded once. Sequenced: blood. The receptors originated from a young woman with Graves' hyperthyroidism. Both conserved end residues are part of each CDR3. D genes are given only for firm matches. Clone size appears in some rows only: once, few, many, or a class for an expanded clone.

>16|TRBD1|many|TRBJ1-6|TRBV27
CASCHGTGSYNSPLHF
TGTGCCAGCTGTCACGGGACAGGGTCTTATAATTCACCCCTCCACTTT
>14|TRBD2|many|TRBJ2-7|TRBV15
CATSRETSGYEQYF
TGTGCCACCAGCAGAGAGACTAGCGGATACGAGCAGTACTTC
>17|TRBD1|-|TRBJ1-1|TRBV29-1
CSVGSPPQGGPNTEAFF
TGCAGCGTTGGGTCCCCGCCCCAGGGGGGCCCGAACACTGAAGCTTTCTTT
>16|-|-|TRBJ2-1|TRBV4-1
CTSSQVGTSSYNEQFF
TGCACCAGCAGCCAAGTGGGAACTAGCTCCTACAATGAGCAGTTCTTC
>12|TRBD1|-|TRBJ1-2|TRBV20-1
CSVGQGYYGYTF
TGCAGTGTCGGACAGGGCTACTATGGCTACACCTTC
>15|TRBD2|few|TRBJ2-3|TRBV6-1
CASSEWTSATDTQYF
TGTGCCAGCAGTGAGTGGACTAGCGCCACAGATACGCAGTATTTT
>13|TRBD2|many|TRBJ2-5|TRBV3-1
CASSQLAEETQYF
TGTGCCAGCAGCCAACTAGCGGAAGAGACCCAGTACTTC
>14|-|many|TRBJ1-2|TRBV12-3/TRBV12-4
CASGVGHTNYGYTF
TGTGCCAGCGGTGTCGGACATACTAACTATGGCTACACCTTC
>12|-|-|TRBJ2-3|TRBV14
CASSQGHYTQYF
TGTGCCAGCAGCCAAGGACATTATACGCAGTATTTT
>16|TRBD2|-|TRBJ2-1|TRBV11-2
CASSIELAVSYNEQFF
TGTGCCAGTAGTATAGAGCTAGCGGTCTCCTACAATGAGCAGTTCTTC
>15|-|many|TRBJ1-3|TRBV13
CASSPRGSSGNTIYF
TGTGCCAGCAGCCCAAGGGGGAGCTCTGGAAACACCATATATTTT
>17|-|few|TRBJ1-5|TRBV19
CASSIEAGRVGNQPQHF
TGTGCCAGTAGTATAGAAGCAGGCAGGGTGGGCAATCAGCCCCAGCATTTT
>12|-|many|TRBJ1-2|TRBV6-1
CASMGGANGYTF
TGTGCCAGCATGGGGGGGGCAAATGGCTACACCTTC
>16|-|-|TRBJ2-3|TRBV20-1
CSAAGNPIGVGDTQYF
TGCAGTGCTGCCGGAAACCCCATCGGGGTAGGAGATACGCAGTATTTT
>13|-|-|TRBJ1-6|TRBV20-1
CSARVDGHSPLHF
TGCAGTGCTAGAGTCGACGGACATTCACCCCTCCACTTT
>15|-|-|TRBJ2-1|TRBV4-1
CASSQESSSYNEQFF
TGCGCCAGCAGCCAAGAATCCAGTTCCTACAATGAGCAGTTCTTC
>17|TRBD1|many|TRBJ1-5|TRBV28
CASNSPGTGEHNQPQHF
TGTGCCAGCAACTCCCCCGGGACAGGTGAACACAATCAGCCCCAGCATTTT
>14|-|many|TRBJ1-4|TRBV9
CASSFGLSGEKLFF
TGTGCCAGCAGCTTCGGACTAAGTGGGGAAAAACTGTTTTTT
>16|TRBD2|many|TRBJ2-2|TRBV6-1
CASENSGRAWTGELFF
TGTGCCAGCGAAAATAGCGGGAGGGCCTGGACCGGGGAGCTGTTTTTT
>14|TRBD2|many|TRBJ2-5|TRBV3-1
CASSRTGLEETQYF
TGTGCCAGCAGCCGTACGGGACTAGAAGAGACCCAGTACTTC
>17|-|many|TRBJ1-5|TRBV11-3
CASSGRPETNSNQPQHF
TGTGCCAGCAGCGGACGGCCCGAGACTAATAGCAATCAGCCCCAGCATTTT
>16|TRBD2|-|TRBJ2-7|TRBV24-1
CATSEGGSGRAYEQYF
TGTGCCACCAGTGAAGGCGGTAGCGGGAGGGCCTACGAGCAGTACTTC
>15|TRBD2|once|TRBJ2-4|TRBV12-3/TRBV12-4
CASSSASGSKNIQYF
TGTGCCAGCAGTTCAGCTAGCGGGTCCAAAAACATTCAGTACTTC
>17|-|many|TRBJ2-1|TRBV12-3/TRBV12-4
CASSFPSRGSKVGEQFF
TGTGCCAGCAGTTTCCCAAGTAGGGGTTCCAAGGTTGGTGAGCAGTTCTTC
>15|-|many|TRBJ2-6|TRBV5-1
CASSHGGAGANVLTF
TGCGCCAGCAGCCACGGGGGAGCCGGGGCCAACGTCCTGACTTTC
>16|-|many|TRBJ1-3|TRBV11-2
CASSPRSGHARNTIYF
TGTGCCAGCAGCCCGAGGTCTGGACACGCGAGAAACACCATATATTTT
>13|-|many|TRBJ1-1|TRBV6-2/TRBV6-3
CASSWGKDTEAFF
TGTGCCAGCAGCTGGGGTAAGGACACTGAAGCTTTCTTT
>18|TRBD2|many|TRBJ2-1|TRBV24-1
CATSDPRTSGSTINEQFF
TGTGCCACCAGTGACCCCCGGACTAGCGGGAGTACCATCAATGAGCAGTTCTTC
>15|-|many|TRBJ2-1|TRBV2
CASSPARTIANEQFF
TGTGCCAGCAGTCCCGCACGGACGATAGCGAATGAGCAGTTCTTC
>16|TRBD2|-|TRBJ2-2|TRBV10-3
CAIKGLAGVNTGELFF
TGTGCCATCAAAGGACTAGCGGGAGTTAACACCGGGGAGCTGTTTTTT
>15|-|-|TRBJ2-1|TRBV9
CASSVGAGAYNEQFF
TGTGCCAGCAGCGTAGGGGCAGGGGCCTACAATGAGCAGTTCTTC
>15|TRBD1|many|TRBJ1-5|TRBV7-8
CASSSLTGVNQPQHF
TGTGCCAGCAGCTCCCTTACAGGGGTAAATCAGCCCCAGCATTTT
>15|TRBD2|many|TRBJ2-3|TRBV3-1
CASSPGLAGPDTQYF
TGTGCCAGCAGCCCGGGACTAGCGGGCCCAGATACGCAGTATTTT
>14|-|many|TRBJ1-5|TRBV30
CAWSGQNSNQPQHF
TGTGCCTGGAGTGGACAGAATAGCAATCAGCCCCAGCATTTT
>13|-|few|TRBJ1-2|TRBV29-1
CSVGGVGVGGYTF
TGCAGCGTTGGGGGAGTGGGGGTGGGGGGCTACACCTTC
>14|TRBD2|many|TRBJ2-7|TRBV19
CASSLRLAGDEQYF
TGTGCCAGTAGTCTTCGACTAGCGGGAGACGAGCAGTACTTC
>12|-|few|TRBJ1-2|TRBV28
CASSLSLYGYTF
TGTGCCAGCAGTTTGTCTCTTTATGGCTACACCTTC
>14|-|-|TRBJ2-7|TRBV19
CASSPGSIPYEQYF
TGTGCCAGTAGCCCCGGGAGTATCCCCTACGAGCAGTACTTC
>16|-|few|TRBJ2-2|TRBV5-1
CASSMNVQDVGGELFF
TGCGCCAGCAGCATGAATGTTCAAGATGTAGGCGGGGAGCTGTTTTTT
>14|-|many|TRBJ1-4|TRBV12-3/TRBV12-4
CASSLGRSNEKLFF
TGTGCCAGCAGTTTGGGCAGGTCCAATGAAAAACTGTTTTTT
>16|TRBD2|many|TRBJ2-1|TRBV11-2
CASSSRTSGSHNEQFF
TGTGCCAGCAGCTCACGGACTAGCGGGAGTCACAATGAGCAGTTCTTC
>13|-|-|TRBJ1-5|TRBV27
CATSLGGNQPQHF
TGTGCCACCTCTTTGGGCGGCAATCAGCCCCAGCATTTT
>15|TRBD2|-|TRBJ2-1|TRBV6-4
CASSDSTSGYNEQFF
TGTGCCAGCAGTGACTCAACTAGCGGCTACAATGAGCAGTTCTTC
>13|-|many|TRBJ1-4|TRBV5-1
CASGGGGDEKLFF
TGCGCCAGCGGAGGGGGGGGCGATGAAAAACTGTTTTTT
>14|TRBD1|few|TRBJ1-1|TRBV19
CASSKGQGRTEAFF
TGTGCCAGTAGTAAAGGACAGGGAAGGACTGAAGCTTTCTTT
>15|TRBD2|few|TRBJ2-7|TRBV3-1
CASSQDAAGIYEQYF
TGTGCCAGCAGCCAAGATGCAGCGGGGATATACGAGCAGTACTTC
>16|TRBD2|-|TRBJ2-1|TRBV20-1
CSVERELAGTYNEQFF
TGCAGTGTTGAGAGAGAACTAGCGGGAACCTACAATGAGCAGTTCTTC
>18|TRBD2|-|TRBJ2-3|TRBV12-3/TRBV12-4
CASSHFRTSGNSTDTQYF
TGTGCCAGCAGTCACTTCCGGACTAGCGGGAATAGCACAGATACGCAGTATTTT
>18|TRBD2|many|TRBJ2-1|TRBV4-1
CASSQAAESAGGHNEQFF
TGCGCCAGCAGCCAAGCAGCGGAGAGTGCGGGGGGACACAATGAGCAGTTCTTC
>16|TRBD2|few|TRBJ2-7|TRBV3-1
CASSRGLAGNSYEQYF
TGTGCCAGCAGCCGGGGACTAGCGGGAAACTCCTACGAGCAGTACTTC
>13|TRBD1|many|TRBJ2-1|TRBV5-1
CASRPGQTNEQFF
TGCGCCAGCCGACCGGGACAGACAAATGAGCAGTTCTTC
>17|TRBD2|many|TRBJ2-1|TRBV19
CASTSRRGTTRTNEQFF
TGTGCCAGTACCAGCCGGCGAGGGACTACCCGGACGAATGAGCAGTTCTTC
>13|-|many|TRBJ2-3|TRBV12-5
CASGLEGTDTQYF
TGTGCTAGTGGTTTGGAGGGGACAGATACGCAGTATTTT
>12|-|-|TRBJ2-7|TRBV20-1
CSAQDTSDEQYF
TGCAGTGCTCAGGACACGTCCGATGAGCAGTACTTC